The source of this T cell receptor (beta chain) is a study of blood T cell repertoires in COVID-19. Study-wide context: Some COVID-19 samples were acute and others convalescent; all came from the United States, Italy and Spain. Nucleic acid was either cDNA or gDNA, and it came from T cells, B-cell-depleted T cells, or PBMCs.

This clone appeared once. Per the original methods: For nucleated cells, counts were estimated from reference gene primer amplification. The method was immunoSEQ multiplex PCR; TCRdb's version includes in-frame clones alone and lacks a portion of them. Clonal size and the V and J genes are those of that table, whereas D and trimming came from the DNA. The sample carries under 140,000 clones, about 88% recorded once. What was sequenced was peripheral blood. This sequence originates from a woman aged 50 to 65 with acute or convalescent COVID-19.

Here the CDR3 reads CASSQVPPGELFF. For the CDR3, the DNA is TGTGCCAGCAGCCAAGTCCCCCCGGGGGAGCTGTTTTTT. The chain recombines TRBV3-1 (or the pseudogene TRBV3-2) with TRBJ2-2, with D uncertain. The CDR3 is 13 amino acids. Trimming removed 1 base from V and 8 bases from J, with 8 bases in between. The germline gives CDR1 LGHDT, CDR2 YNNKEL (reference sequence).